The sequence of this T cell receptor (beta chain) was determined in a study of blood T cell repertoires in COVID-19. Looking at the study overall: From the United States, Italy and Spain came samples of acute and convalescent COVID-19.

This CDR3 region has 14 residues. The V gene's germline CDR1 is LNHDA and CDR2 SQIVND (reference sequence). The ends lost 5 bases at V and 1 base at J; junction bases unmatched: 5. TCRdb's table, derived via immunoSEQ multiplex PCR, lists solely in-frame clones and lacks some. The sample includes 170,000 or so clones, around 90% seen only once; the top ten take 2.5% to 3.5%. The sequence derives from a man aged 40-49 years with active or convalescent COVID-19. Sample: peripheral blood. The chain carries TRBV19 and TRBJ2-7; TRBD1 matches 7 bases. CDR3 bases: TGTGCCAGTAGTTTCTCGACAGGGTCCTACGAGCAGTACTTC. This gives the protein CASSFSTGSYEQYF.